One TCR beta chain is described in this entry. Per the study methods: From reference gene primer amplification, estimates of nucleated cell counts were derived. Produced via immunoSEQ multiplex PCR; TCRdb's table is partial and in-frame only. That table furnishes V, J and clone size, whereas the DNA furnished D and trimming. The sample records 200,000 to 300,000 clones, about four fifths being singletons. The sample belongs to a study of blood T cell repertoires in COVID-19. Study-level background: Both acute and convalescent COVID-19 samples were obtained from the United States, Italy and Spain. PBMCs, B-cell-depleted T cells, or T cells provided the cDNA or gDNA that made up the material.

The germline gives CDR1 KGHSH, CDR2 LQKENI. There are 18 residues in the CDR3. J gave up 3 bases and V 4 bases, and 13 bases lay outside the gene matches. The gene calls are TRBV18 and TRBJ2-4, with 9 nucleotides matching TRBD1. The sequence was obtained from a woman aged 80 or older with acute or convalescent COVID-19. Sequences were obtained from peripheral blood. The CDR3 region is CASSLPNRGQFGKNIQYF. CDR3 coding DNA: TGTGCCAGCTCACTTCCTAACAGGGGGCAATTTGGCAAAAACATTCAGTACTTC.